This record looks at one TCR beta chain sequence and its context. What it recognizes is unknown. The sample originates from a study of blood T cells in healthy people across ages. The CDR3 has 13 residues. Trimming removed 6 bases at V and 3 bases at J, with 12 bases between. Germline V lookup: CDR1 SNHLY, CDR2 FYNNEI. Through a sample-barcoded 5' primer and a J-beta primer mix, a second PCR was run for roughly 6 to 11 cycles. TCRdb called the 5' RACE reads again in MiXCR, with one record for every CDR3 protein. The profile covers about 930,000 distinct CDR3 sequences, with just under 30% appearing a single time and about a tenth taken by the ten largest. Whole-study findings and limits: No one knew whether donors had CMV, which possibly confounded expanded clonotype changes.

This sample also appeared in a second study, on T cells of mothers and their children. That source reports: Thymic selection molds TCR recombination output in much the same way for related pairs as for unrelated pairs.

The clonotype was recovered from a woman aged 40 to 55 in good health. This rearrangement joins TRBV2 to TRBJ2-7, with D possibly TRBD1 on 5 matching bases. Specimen: blood. The CDR3 nucleotides are TGTGCCAGCAGCGTGACAGCCTTCTACGAGCAGTACTTC. Amino acids: CASSVTAFYEQYF.